This TCR beta chain appears in the sequencing data of a study of CD8 T cells in Susac syndrome (dated by TCRdb to between 2018 and 2021). About the investigation overall: Repertoire sequencing was used to test whether CD8+ T cell activation and differentiation in Susac syndrome was antigen driven. CD8+ T cell repertoire clonality was compared between more than 9 healthy donors, around 14 Susac syndrome patients and around 15 multiple sclerosis patients. Points the paper makes about the study in general: The study acknowledged that relatively few individuals were included in the TCR sequencing and HLA analysis.

A few counts support this clonotype. It lacks a known antigen. No per-base quality is available; no much larger clone lies one base away. Peripheral blood CD8+ and CD4+ T cells from healthy donors, Susac syndrome patients and multiple sclerosis patients were profiled using high-throughput TCR beta sequencing. Multiple sclerosis controls were treatment-naive patients with stable or active relapsing-remitting disease fulfilling revised McDonald criteria. Bulk CD8+ and CD4+ T cells were purified magnetically by negative isolation, whereas CD8+ TEMRA cells were enriched by FACS. Blood was drawn into EDTA tubes, processed within 24 hours, and PBMCs were isolated by density gradient centrifugation. PBMCs intended for TCR sequencing were cryopreserved in liquid nitrogen and thawed later in a water bath at 37 degrees C. Purity of sorted or isolated CD4+, CD8+ and CD8+ TEMRA cells was at least 90%. Spanning cysteine to phenylalanine, the CDR3 consists of 15 amino acids. Only CDR3 DNA is held: 45 bases, read in frame from base 1. The germline V gene provides CDR1 MNHEY and CDR2 SVGAGI. V is reduced by 2 bases and J by 3 bases, leaving a spacing of 12 bases between them.

RNA was extracted using the RNeasy kit, and about 0.45 to 1 microgram was reverse transcribed with random hexamers. The immunoSEQ multiplex PCR assay, which covers 54 Vbeta and 13 Jbeta segments, was used to amplify TCR beta CDR3 regions. To correct PCR amplification bias, a synthetic template baseline was used for both primer optimization and computational correction. Concerning the study's data processing: Reads were annotated to V, D and J genes per IMGT and analyzed with immunoSEQ Analyzer, keeping only productive sequences. Clonality was computed as one minus Shannon entropy normalized by log2 of the number of productive unique sequences. For each patient and control, public and private clones were evaluated among the 100 most prevalent clones. Clones were defined as Susac-specific if absent from the healthy and MS cohorts, from over a thousand published viral clones and from other ImmuneACCESS disease sequences. TCRdb reran the public reads through fastp at Q25 and MiXCR, keeping productive beta chains. Records with the same CDR3 protein are collapsed into one entry carrying the most frequent genes and DNA. TCRdb's processing, not the authors', yielded these V and J calls. This sample is represented by some 400,000 distinct CDR3 sequences; more than 70% of them were singletons. Roughly 0.1% of the sample is taken by the ten largest.

Sequenced sample: CD8+ T cells from PBMCs. This sequence originates from a human donor with multiple sclerosis. The chain links TRBV6-5 with TRBJ2-3; the D gene cannot be named for sure. In nucleotides, the sequence is TGTGCCAGCAGTTACAGTAGTCACATAACAGATACGCAGTATTTT. Translated, it reads CASSYSSHITDTQYF.